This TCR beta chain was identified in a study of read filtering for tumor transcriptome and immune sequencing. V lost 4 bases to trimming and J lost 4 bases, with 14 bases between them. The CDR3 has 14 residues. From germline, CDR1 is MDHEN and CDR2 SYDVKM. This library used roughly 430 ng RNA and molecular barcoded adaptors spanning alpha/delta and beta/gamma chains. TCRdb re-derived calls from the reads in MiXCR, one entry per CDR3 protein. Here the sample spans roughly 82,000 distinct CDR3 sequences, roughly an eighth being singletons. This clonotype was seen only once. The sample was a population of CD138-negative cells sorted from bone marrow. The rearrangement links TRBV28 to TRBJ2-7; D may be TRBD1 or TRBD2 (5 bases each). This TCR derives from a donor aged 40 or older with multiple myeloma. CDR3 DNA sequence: TGTGCCAGCAGTTGGACCAGGGACCCGTACGAGCAGTACTTC. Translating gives CASSWTRDPYEQYF.